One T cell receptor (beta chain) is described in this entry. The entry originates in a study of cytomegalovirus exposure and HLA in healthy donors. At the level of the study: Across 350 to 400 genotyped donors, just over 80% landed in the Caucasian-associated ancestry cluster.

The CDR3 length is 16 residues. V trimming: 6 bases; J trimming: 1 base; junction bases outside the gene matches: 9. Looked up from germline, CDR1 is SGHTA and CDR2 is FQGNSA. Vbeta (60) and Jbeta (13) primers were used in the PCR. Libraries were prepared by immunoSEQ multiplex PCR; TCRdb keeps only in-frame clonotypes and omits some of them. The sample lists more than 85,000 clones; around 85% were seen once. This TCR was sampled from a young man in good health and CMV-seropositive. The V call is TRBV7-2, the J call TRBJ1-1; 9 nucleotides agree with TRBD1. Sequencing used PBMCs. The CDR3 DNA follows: TGTGCCAGCAGGCCAGACAGGGGGGTGAGGAACACTGAAGCTTTCTTT. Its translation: CASRPDRGVRNTEAFF.